The rows below give T cell receptor beta chains drawn from one sample of a study of OX40 agonist ivuxolimab in advanced cancers. Here immunoSEQ multiplex PCR was the method, and the copy in TCRdb shows in-frame clones only, minus some. The repertoire has about 74,000 clones, roughly 83% of them found once; the top ten carry less than 8%. Here the sequenced sample was CD4+ or CD8+ T cells sorted from blood, taken in a trial of the OX40 agonist ivuxolimab. Receptor source: an adult with an advanced solid tumor such as melanoma, head and neck, liver or kidney cancer. Each CDR3 is given with its conserved first and last residue. Each record gives: J gene, clone size, D gene, V gene, CDR3 DNA, CDR3 protein. The D gene is left open where the match is weak. Clone size is not always given. Where it is, it says once, few, many or a class for expanded clones.

TRBJ1-1 NA NA TRBV6-6 TGTGCCAGCAGCGGGGTGGGGAACACTGAAGCTTTCTTT CASSGVGNTEAFF
TRBJ1-5 NA NA TRBV29-1 TGCAGCGTTGAAATTAGGGGTCAGCCCCAGCATTTT CSVEIRGQPQHF
TRBJ1-1 NA NA TRBV6-6 TGTGCCAGCAGGACGGGCACTGAAGCTTTCTTT CASRTGTEAFF
TRBJ1-1 NA NA TRBV6-1 TGTGCCAGCAGTGAATATACATTGAACACTGAAGCTTTCTTT CASSEYTLNTEAFF
TRBJ2-3 NA NA TRBV5-1 TGCGCCAGCAGTCGCGGGAGCACAGATACGCAGTATTTT CASSRGSTDTQYF
TRBJ1-1 once NA TRBV27 TGTGCCAGCAGAAAAGGGGGGAACACTGAAGCTTTCTTT CASRKGGNTEAFF
TRBJ2-5 NA NA TRBV30 TGTGCCTGGAGTGTAGTGGAGACCCAGTACTTC CAWSVVETQYF
TRBJ2-1 NA TRBD2 TRBV11-1 TGTGCCAGCAGCTTGACTAGCGGGGGCTATGAGCAGTTCTTC CASSLTSGGYEQFF
TRBJ1-1 NA NA TRBV5-1 TGCGCCAGCAGCTTGGGTCAGTCAGGGTCCCAAGCTTTCTTT CASSLGQSGSQAFF
TRBJ2-7 NA NA TRBV11-1 TGTGCCAGCATCCAGGCAGGGGAATTAGCACGCTCCTACGAGCAGTACTTC CASIQAGELARSYEQYF
TRBJ1-6 NA TRBD1 TRBV11-3 TGTGCCAGCAGCCGGGGGACAGGGAATAATTCACCCCTCCACTTT CASSRGTGNNSPLHF
TRBJ1-1 NA NA TRBV19 TGTGCCAGTAGTAAACTACAGGGTAGATACACTGAAGCTTTCTTT CASSKLQGRYTEAFF
TRBJ1-2 once NA TRBV6-5 TGTGCCAGCAGTGAGCGAGGGAAATATGGCTACACCTTC CASSERGKYGYTF
TRBJ2-3 NA TRBD2 TRBV11-2 TGTGCCAGCAGCTTTCGTCTTCTAGCGGGGGCGTCAGATACGCAGTATTTT CASSFRLLAGASDTQYF
TRBJ1-1 NA NA TRBV5-1 TGCGCCAGCAGCTTGGTCGCAGGGTCCGTGGACACTGAAGCTTTCTTT CASSLVAGSVDTEAFF
TRBJ2-2 few TRBD1 TRBV7-9 TGTGCCAGCAGCCTAAACCCTGGGACAGGGGTTCCCGGGGAGCTGTTTTTT CASSLNPGTGVPGELFF
TRBJ2-5 NA TRBD1 TRBV11-3 TGTGCCAGCAGCTACGGACAGGGCAGCCAAGAGACCCAGTACTTC CASSYGQGSQETQYF
TRBJ2-6 NA TRBD2 TRBV11-1 TGTGCCAGCAGCTTCTTAAGCGGGGGGGCTTCCGGGGCCAACGTCCTGACTTTC CASSFLSGGASGANVLTF
TRBJ2-2 NA TRBD1 TRBV9 TGTGCCAGCAGCGTAGGGTTAGGACAGGGTCGCACCGGGGAGCTGTTTTTT CASSVGLGQGRTGELFF
TRBJ2-4 NA TRBD2 TRBV19 TGTGCCAGTAGTATCTCAAGGGCTAGCGGGGCCAAAAACATTCAGTACTTC CASSISRASGAKNIQYF
TRBJ1-1 NA NA TRBV2 TGTGCCAGCAGTTTTTGGACTGAAGCTTTCTTT CASSFWTEAFF
TRBJ1-6 NA NA TRBV6-1 TGTGCCACGCCCGCCGGGGGCCATAATTCACCCCTCCACTTT CATPAGGHNSPLHF